This T cell receptor (beta chain) was found in a study of CD8+ T cells in alopecia areata. CDR1 is SQVTM and CDR2 is ANQGSEA in the germline V gene. The CDR3 runs 13 residues. The ends lost 6 bases at V and 4 bases at J; junction bases unmatched: 6. Treatment given: oral pan-JAK inhibitor, 5-10 mg twice daily. The authors extracted RNA and reverse transcribed it into cDNA as the sequencing template. The table came from immunoSEQ multiplex PCR; TCRdb's copy has only in-frame clones and leaves some out. The data show approximately 210,000 clones, with approximately 70% seen just once and 1% to 1.5% held by the top ten. This clone was seen a few times.

This chain connects TRBV29-1 to TRBJ2-3, with TRBD1 identical over 8 bases. The TCR sequence derives from a human donor with alopecia areata. Sequenced material: CD4+ T cells sorted from blood, taken between weeks 43 and 45, from a patient treated with tofacitinib. CDR3 residues: CSVAGQGADTQYF. CDR3 coding DNA: TGCAGCGTAGCTGGACAGGGCGCAGATACGCAGTATTTT.